This note documents a single T cell receptor (beta chain) sequence. The germline V gene has CDR1 KGHSH and CDR2 LQKENI. This CDR3 comprises 12 residues. With 6 bases removed from V and 5 bases from J, the gap between germline ends came to 10 bases. These data belong to a study of blood T cell repertoires in COVID-19. The repertoire was sequenced with immunoSEQ multiplex PCR; TCRdb's copy has only in-frame clones and lacks some. The sample includes about 74,000 clones, approximately 93% of them seen just once. Sequenced: peripheral blood. The chain has TRBV18 and TRBJ1-2; D may be TRBD1 (5 bases). This TCR derives from a middle-aged man with COVID-19, enrolled during active disease. The CDR3 DNA is TGTGCCAGCTCGGGGCCATTTTATGGCTACACCTTC. It encodes CASSGPFYGYTF.